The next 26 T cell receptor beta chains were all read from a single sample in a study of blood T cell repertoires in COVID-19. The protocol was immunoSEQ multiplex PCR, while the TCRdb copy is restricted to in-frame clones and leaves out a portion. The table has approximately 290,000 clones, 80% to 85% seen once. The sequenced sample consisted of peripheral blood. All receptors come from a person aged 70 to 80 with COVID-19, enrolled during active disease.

The CDR3 protein is CASSQPTQGSNSPLHF. CDR3 nucleotides: TGTGCCAGCAGCCAACCCACCCAGGGAAGTAATTCACCCCTCCACTTT. The rearrangement joins TRBV3-1 (or the pseudogene TRBV3-2) to TRBJ1-6, with a weak D call TRBD1 (5 bases). The CDR3 spans 16 residues. Trimming took off 2 bases at V and 6 bases at J, with 14 bases between the two ends. Per the germline V gene, CDR1 is LGHDT and CDR2 is YNNKEL (reference sequence).

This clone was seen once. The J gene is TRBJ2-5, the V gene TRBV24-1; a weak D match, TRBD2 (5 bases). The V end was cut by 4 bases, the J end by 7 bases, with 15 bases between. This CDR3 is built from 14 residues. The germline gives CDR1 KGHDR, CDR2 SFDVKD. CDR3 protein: CATSDLTGEGTQYF. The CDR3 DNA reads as TGTGCCACCAGTGACCTGACCGGTGAGGGGACCCAGTACTTC.

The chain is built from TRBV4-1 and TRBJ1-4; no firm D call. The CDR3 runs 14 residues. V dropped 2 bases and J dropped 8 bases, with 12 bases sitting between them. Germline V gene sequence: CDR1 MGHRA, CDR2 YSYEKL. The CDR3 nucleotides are TGCGCCAGCAGCCAATTGCTCTGGCTGGAAAAACTGTTTTTT. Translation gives CASSQLLWLEKLFF.

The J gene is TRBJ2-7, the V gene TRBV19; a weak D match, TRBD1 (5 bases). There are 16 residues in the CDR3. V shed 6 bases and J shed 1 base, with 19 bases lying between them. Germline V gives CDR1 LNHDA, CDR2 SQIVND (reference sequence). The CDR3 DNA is TGTGCCAGTAGCCGTCTGGGCAGGGAAGGGTCCTACGAGCAGTACTTC. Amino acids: CASSRLGREGSYEQYF.

CDR3 region: CASSLGVLAGDEQYF. DNA of the CDR3: TGTGCCAGCAGCTTAGGGGTTCTAGCGGGAGACGAGCAGTACTTC. This rearrangement joins TRBV11-2 to TRBJ2-7; 10 nucleotides align to TRBD2. In germline, CDR1 is SGHAT, CDR2 FQNNGV. The CDR3 sequence is 15 residues long. V trimming: 1 base; J trimming: 5 bases; junction bases outside the gene matches: 5.

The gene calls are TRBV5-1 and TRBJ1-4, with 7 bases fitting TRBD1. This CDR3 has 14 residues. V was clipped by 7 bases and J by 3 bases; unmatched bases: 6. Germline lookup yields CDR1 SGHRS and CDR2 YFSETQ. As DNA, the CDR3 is TGCGCCAGCTCGACGAGGGGGCCTAATGAAAAACTGTTTTTT. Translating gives CASSTRGPNEKLFF.

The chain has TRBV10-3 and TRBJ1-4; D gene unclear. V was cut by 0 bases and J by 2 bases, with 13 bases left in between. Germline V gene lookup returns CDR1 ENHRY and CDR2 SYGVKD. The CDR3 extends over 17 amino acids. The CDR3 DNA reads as TGTGCCATCAGTGAGTCTAGAGGAGTCAGCACTAATGAAAAACTGTTTTTT. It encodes CAISESRGVSTNEKLFF.

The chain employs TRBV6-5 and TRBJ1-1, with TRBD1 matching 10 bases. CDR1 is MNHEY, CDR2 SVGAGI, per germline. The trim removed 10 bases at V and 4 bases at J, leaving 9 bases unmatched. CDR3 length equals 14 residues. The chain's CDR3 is CATLDRGRGTEAFF. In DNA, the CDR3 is TGTGCCACCCTCGACAGGGGGCGCGGCACTGAAGCTTTCTTT.

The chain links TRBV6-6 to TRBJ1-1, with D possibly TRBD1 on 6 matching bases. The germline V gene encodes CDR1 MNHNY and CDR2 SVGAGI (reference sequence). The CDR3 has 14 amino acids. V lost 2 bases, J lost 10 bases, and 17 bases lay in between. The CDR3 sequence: CASSYGDKNGGAFF. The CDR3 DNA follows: TGTGCCAGCAGTTACGGGGACAAAAATGGGGGAGCTTTCTTT.

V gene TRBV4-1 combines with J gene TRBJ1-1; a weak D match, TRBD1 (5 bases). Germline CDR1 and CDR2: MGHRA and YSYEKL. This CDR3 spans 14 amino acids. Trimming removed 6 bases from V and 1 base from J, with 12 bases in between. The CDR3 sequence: CASRPLTANTEAFF. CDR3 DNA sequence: TGCGCCAGCAGACCCTTGACAGCGAACACTGAAGCTTTCTTT.

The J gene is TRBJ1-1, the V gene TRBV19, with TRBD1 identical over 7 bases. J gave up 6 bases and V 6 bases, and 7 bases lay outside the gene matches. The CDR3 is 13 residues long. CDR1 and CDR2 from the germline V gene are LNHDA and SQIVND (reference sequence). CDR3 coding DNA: TGTGCCAGTAGGTTGGGTGGACAGGCTGAAGCTTTCTTT. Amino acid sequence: CASRLGGQAEAFF.

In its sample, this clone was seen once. CDR3 amino acids: CASSGNRGLREKLFF. The CDR3 nucleotides are TGTGCCAGCAGCGGAAACAGAGGACTTCGGGAAAAACTGTTTTTT. V and J are TRBV9 and TRBJ1-4; the D is unclear. The CDR3 spans 15 residues. V was cut by 3 bases and J by 8 bases, with 17 bases left in between. Per germline, CDR1 SGDLS and CDR2 YYNGEE.

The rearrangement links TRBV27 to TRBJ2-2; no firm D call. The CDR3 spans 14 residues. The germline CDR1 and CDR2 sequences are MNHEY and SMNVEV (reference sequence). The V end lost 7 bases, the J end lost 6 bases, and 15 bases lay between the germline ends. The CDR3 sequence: CASKGAPNAGELFF. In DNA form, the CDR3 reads TGTGCCAGCAAAGGAGCCCCAAACGCCGGGGAGCTGTTTTTT.

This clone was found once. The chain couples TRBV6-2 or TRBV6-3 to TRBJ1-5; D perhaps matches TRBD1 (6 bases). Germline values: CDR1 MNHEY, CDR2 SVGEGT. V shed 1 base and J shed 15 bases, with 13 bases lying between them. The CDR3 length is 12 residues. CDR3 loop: CASSYWTEERHF. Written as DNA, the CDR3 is TGTGCCAGCAGTTACTGGACAGAGGAAAGGCATTTT.

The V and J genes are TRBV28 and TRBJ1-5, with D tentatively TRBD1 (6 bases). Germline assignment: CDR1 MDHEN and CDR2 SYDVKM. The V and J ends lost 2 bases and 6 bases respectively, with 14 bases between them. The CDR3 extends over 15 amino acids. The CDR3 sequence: CASSLGQGRVQPQHF. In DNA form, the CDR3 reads TGTGCCAGCAGTTTAGGTCAGGGGAGGGTTCAGCCCCAGCATTTT.

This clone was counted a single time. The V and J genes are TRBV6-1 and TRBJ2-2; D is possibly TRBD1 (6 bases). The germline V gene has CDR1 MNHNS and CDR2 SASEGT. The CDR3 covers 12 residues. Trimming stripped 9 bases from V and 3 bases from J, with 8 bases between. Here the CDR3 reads CASRQDTGELFF. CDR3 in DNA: TGTGCCAGTAGACAGGACACCGGGGAGCTGTTTTTT.

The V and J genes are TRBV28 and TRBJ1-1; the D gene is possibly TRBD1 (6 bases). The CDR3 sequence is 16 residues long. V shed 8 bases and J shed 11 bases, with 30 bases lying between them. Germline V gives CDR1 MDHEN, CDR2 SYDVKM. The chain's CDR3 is CASRLLSGGLGEGAFF. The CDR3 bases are TGTGCCAGCCGTCTACTCAGTGGGGGGCTCGGGGAGGGTGCTTTCTTT. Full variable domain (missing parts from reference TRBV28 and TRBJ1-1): DVKVTQSSRYLVKRTGEKVFLECVQDMDHENMFWYRQDPGLGLRLIYFSYDVKMKEKGDIPEGYSVSREKKERFSLILESASTNQTSMYLCASRLLSGGLGEGAFFGQGTRLTVV.

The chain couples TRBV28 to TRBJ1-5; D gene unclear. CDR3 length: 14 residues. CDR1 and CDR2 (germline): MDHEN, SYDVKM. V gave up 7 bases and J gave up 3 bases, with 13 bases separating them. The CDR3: CASMLAITNQPQHF. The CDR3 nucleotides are TGTGCCAGCATGTTAGCAATAACCAATCAGCCCCAGCATTTT.

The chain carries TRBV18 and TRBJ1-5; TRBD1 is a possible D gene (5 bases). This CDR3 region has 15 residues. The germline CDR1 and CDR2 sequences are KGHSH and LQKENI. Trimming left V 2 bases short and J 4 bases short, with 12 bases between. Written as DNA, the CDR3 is TGTGCCAGCTCACCAGGTCAGGGTAGGAATCAGCCCCAGCATTTT. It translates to CASSPGQGRNQPQHF.

This chain's CDR3 is CASSLRGQGAGYEQYF. The CDR3 bases are TGTGCCAGCAGTTTAAGGGGACAGGGGGCTGGCTACGAGCAGTACTTC. The chain couples TRBV27 to TRBJ2-7; 12 positions match TRBD1. Germline V gives CDR1 MNHEY, CDR2 SMNVEV (reference sequence). V shed 2 bases, J shed 3 bases, and the junction held 5 bases outside the gene matches. The CDR3 extends over 16 amino acids.

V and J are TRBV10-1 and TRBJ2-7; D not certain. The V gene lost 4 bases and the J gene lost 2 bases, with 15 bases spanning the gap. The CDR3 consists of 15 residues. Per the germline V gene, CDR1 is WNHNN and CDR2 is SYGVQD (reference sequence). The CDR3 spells CASSVGPRVPYEQYF. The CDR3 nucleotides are TGCGCCAGCAGTGTCGGTCCCCGGGTACCCTACGAGCAGTACTTC.

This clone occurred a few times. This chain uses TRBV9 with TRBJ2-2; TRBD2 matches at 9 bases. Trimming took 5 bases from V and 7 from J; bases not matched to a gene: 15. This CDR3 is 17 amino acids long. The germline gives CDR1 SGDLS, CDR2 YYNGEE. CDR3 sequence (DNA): TGTGCCAGCAGTGGGCGGGAGGGATCCGTAGAGGTCGGGGAGCTGTTTTTT. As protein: CASSGREGSVEVGELFF. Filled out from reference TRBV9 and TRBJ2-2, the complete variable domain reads DSGVTQTPKHLITATGQRVTLRCSPRSGDLSVYWYQQSLDQGLQFLIQYYNGEERAKGNILERFSAQQFPDLHSELNLSSLELGDSALYFCASSGREGSVEVGELFFGEGSRLTVL.

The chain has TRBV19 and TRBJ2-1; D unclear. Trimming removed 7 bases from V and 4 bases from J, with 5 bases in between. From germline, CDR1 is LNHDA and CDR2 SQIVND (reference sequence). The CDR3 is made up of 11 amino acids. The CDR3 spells CASTRYNEQFF. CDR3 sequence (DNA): TGTGCCAGTACACGGTACAATGAGCAGTTCTTC.

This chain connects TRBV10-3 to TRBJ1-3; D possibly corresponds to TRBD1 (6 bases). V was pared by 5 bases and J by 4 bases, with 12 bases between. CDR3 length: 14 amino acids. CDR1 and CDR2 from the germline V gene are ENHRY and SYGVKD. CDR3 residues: CAISSGVGGNTIYF. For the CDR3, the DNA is TGTGCCATCAGTTCAGGGGTAGGGGGAAACACCATATATTTT.

As DNA, the CDR3 is TGTGCCAGCAGCTTAGGTCAGGGCACCACCCCACCCCAGCATTTT. This encodes CASSLGQGTTPPQHF. The chain recombines TRBV5-6 with TRBJ1-5, with TRBD1 as a possible D gene (5 bases). CDR1 is SGHDT and CDR2 is YYEEEE in the germline V gene. Trimming stripped 2 bases from V and 10 bases from J, with 19 bases between. The CDR3 is made up of 15 amino acids.

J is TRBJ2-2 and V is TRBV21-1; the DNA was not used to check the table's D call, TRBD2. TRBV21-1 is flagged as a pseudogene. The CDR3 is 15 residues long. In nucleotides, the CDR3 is TGTGCCAGCAGCATGGGACTAGCTAACACCGGGGAGCTGTTTTTT. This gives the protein CASSMGLANTGELFF.